This is a list of T cell receptor beta chains from one sample in a study of CDR3 diversity in severe acne. TCRdb fed the PCR reads into MiXCR, producing one record per CDR3 protein. The data contain about 84,000 distinct CDR3 sequences, over 40% of them singletons. The sequencing input was blood. The source of these receptors is a male donor in good health, without acne. The CDR3 runs from the conserved cysteine through the conserved F or W. Fields, in order: clone size, D gene, V gene, J gene, CDR3 protein, CDR3 DNA. D genes are given only for firm matches. Clone size, where shown, is once, few, many, or a class for clones that have expanded.

size: NA
D: TRBD1
V: TRBV10-2
J: TRBJ2-7
CDR3: CASTGQGAYEQYF
DNA: TGCGCCAGCACGGGACAGGGGGCCTACGAGCAGTACTTC

size: few
D: NA
V: TRBV7-6
J: TRBJ2-2
CDR3: CASSLTSELFF
DNA: TGTGCCAGCAGCCTTACGTCGGAGCTGTTTTTT

size: NA
D: TRBD1
V: TRBV4-1
J: TRBJ1-1
CDR3: CASSSQTGADKAFF
DNA: TGCGCCAGCAGCTCCCAAACAGGGGCTGATAAAGCTTTCTTT

size: medium-sized
D: TRBD1
V: TRBV20-1
J: TRBJ2-7
CDR3: CSARKTGVTYEQYF
DNA: TGCAGTGCTAGAAAGACAGGGGTAACCTACGAGCAGTACTTC

size: NA
D: TRBD2
V: TRBV15
J: TRBJ2-1
CDR3: CATSRARGLAGVIPHNEQFF
DNA: TGTGCCACCAGCAGAGCTCGGGGACTAGCGGGAGTAATCCCACACAATGAGCAGTTCTTC

size: NA
D: NA
V: TRBV7-6
J: TRBJ2-7
CDR3: CASSDPGTGEYF
DNA: TGTGCCAGCAGCGACCCCGGGACCGGGGAGTACTTC

size: NA
D: NA
V: TRBV19
J: TRBJ1-3
CDR3: CASSTTGNTIYF
DNA: TGTGCCAGTAGTACAACAGGGAACACCATATATTTT

size: many
D: NA
V: TRBV5-5
J: TRBJ1-1
CDR3: CASSVGAGTEAFF
DNA: TGTGCCAGCAGCGTGGGGGCGGGTACTGAAGCTTTCTTT

size: few
D: TRBD2
V: TRBV11-2
J: TRBJ2-2
CDR3: CASSLAWEGGGELFF
DNA: TGTGCCAGCAGCTTAGCCTGGGAGGGCGGCGGGGAGCTGTTTTTT

size: few
D: NA
V: TRBV19
J: TRBJ1-2
CDR3: CASSPRQSSGYTF
DNA: TGTGCCAGTAGTCCCCGACAGTCCTCTGGCTACACCTTC

size: NA
D: TRBD2
V: TRBV4-1
J: TRBJ2-7
CDR3: CASSQGGTSSYEQYF
DNA: TGCGCCAGCAGCCAAGGCGGGACTAGCTCCTACGAGCAGTACTTC

size: NA
D: NA
V: TRBV24-1
J: TRBJ1-1
CDR3: CATRAGRENTEAFF
DNA: TGTGCCACCCGGGCAGGGCGAGAAAACACTGAAGCTTTCTTT

size: medium-sized
D: NA
V: TRBV25-1
J: TRBJ1-2
CDR3: CASSARGSNYGYTF
DNA: TGTGCCAGCAGTGCCAGGGGATCTAACTATGGCTACACCTTC

size: NA
D: NA
V: TRBV2
J: TRBJ1-1
CDR3: CASSARQINTEALF
DNA: TGTGCCAGCAGTGCAAGACAGATCAACACTGAAGCTCTCTTT

size: once
D: NA
V: TRBV20-1
J: TRBJ2-7
CDR3: CSARSRVNTGGYEQYF
DNA: TGCAGTGCTAGAAGCAGGGTGAACACCGGGGGCTACGAGCAGTACTTC

size: many
D: NA
V: TRBV7-6
J: TRBJ2-2
CDR3: CASSPVTGELFF
DNA: TGTGCCAGCAGCCCAGTCACCGGGGAGCTGTTTTTT

size: NA
D: NA
V: TRBV10-1
J: TRBJ1-2
CDR3: CASRGGLYTF
DNA: TGCGCCAGCAGGGGGGGCCTCTACACCTTC

size: NA
D: NA
V: TRBV7-9
J: TRBJ2-7
CDR3: CASTLQGHEQYF
DNA: TGTGCCAGCACCCTACAGGGCCACGAGCAGTACTTC

size: NA
D: TRBD1
V: TRBV2
J: TRBJ2-5
CDR3: CASRLPGQGRETQYF
DNA: TGTGCCAGCAGACTCCCGGGACAGGGCCGGGAGACCCAGTACTTC

size: NA
D: TRBD2
V: TRBV20-1
J: TRBJ2-1
CDR3: CSAGGPGTSGRGNGQFF
DNA: TGCAGTGCTGGCGGACCAGGGACTAGCGGGAGAGGTAATGGGCAGTTCTTC

size: few
D: TRBD2
V: TRBV29-1
J: TRBJ2-1
CDR3: CSVTSGGAGEQFF
DNA: TGCAGCGTAACTAGCGGGGGGGCGGGTGAGCAGTTCTTC

size: many
D: NA
V: TRBV19
J: TRBJ1-2
CDR3: CASSIVTGLANYGYTF
DNA: TGTGCCAGTAGTATAGTCACAGGCCTAGCTAACTATGGCTACACCTTC

size: NA
D: TRBD2
V: TRBV20-1
J: TRBJ2-7
CDR3: CSARGLAGIYEQYF
DNA: TGCAGTGCTAGGGGACTAGCGGGGATCTACGAGCAGTACTTC

size: many
D: NA
V: TRBV25-1
J: TRBJ1-1
CDR3: CASSEGRTEAFF
DNA: TGTGCCAGCAGTGAAGGACGAACTGAAGCTTTCTTT

size: NA
D: TRBD1
V: TRBV5-4
J: TRBJ2-1
CDR3: CASSLGQGPHNEQFF
DNA: TGTGCCAGCAGCTTAGGACAGGGGCCCCACAATGAGCAGTTCTTC

size: NA
D: TRBD1
V: TRBV25-1
J: TRBJ1-5
CDR3: CASNLQGYNQPQHF
DNA: TGTGCCAGTAACTTACAGGGGTACAATCAGCCCCAGCATTTT

size: NA
D: NA
V: TRBV25-1
J: TRBJ1-1
CDR3: CASSQDWGQPLEF
DNA: TGTGCCAGCAGCCAAGATTGGGGGCAGCCCTTGGAATTT

size: NA
D: NA
V: TRBV15
J: TRBJ2-5
CDR3: CATGSEGPGVIRETQYF
DNA: TGTGCCACCGGCAGCGAAGGACCGGGAGTAATCAGAGAGACCCAGTACTTC

size: many
D: NA
V: TRBV6-2/TRBV6-3
J: TRBJ1-2
CDR3: CASSYGWGYGYTF
DNA: TGTGCCAGCAGTTACGGATGGGGCTATGGCTACACCTTC

size: NA
D: TRBD1
V: TRBV19
J: TRBJ1-1
CDR3: CASTSTGDTEAFF
DNA: TGTGCCAGTACCTCGACAGGGGACACTGAAGCTTTCTTT